This T cell receptor beta chain was identified in a study of T cell changes during pregnancy in multiple sclerosis. After removal of 9 bases from V and 4 bases from J, the junction contained 5 bases not matched to a gene. This CDR3 region has 14 residues. Germline CDR1 and CDR2: LNHDA and SQIVND (reference sequence). Profiled with immunoSEQ multiplex PCR; TCRdb holds only in-frame clones, not every one. The sample lists 50,000 to 70,000 clones, 91% occurring once. The receptor comes from a female donor in good health, enrolled as a control in a pregnancy study. The chain carries TRBV19 and TRBJ1-3; 11 positions agree with TRBD1. The sequences come from peripheral blood, collected in the third trimester of pregnancy. The DNA of the CDR3 is TGTGCCAGCACGGACAGGGGGCTCGGAAACACCATATATTTT. It translates to CASTDRGLGNTIYF.